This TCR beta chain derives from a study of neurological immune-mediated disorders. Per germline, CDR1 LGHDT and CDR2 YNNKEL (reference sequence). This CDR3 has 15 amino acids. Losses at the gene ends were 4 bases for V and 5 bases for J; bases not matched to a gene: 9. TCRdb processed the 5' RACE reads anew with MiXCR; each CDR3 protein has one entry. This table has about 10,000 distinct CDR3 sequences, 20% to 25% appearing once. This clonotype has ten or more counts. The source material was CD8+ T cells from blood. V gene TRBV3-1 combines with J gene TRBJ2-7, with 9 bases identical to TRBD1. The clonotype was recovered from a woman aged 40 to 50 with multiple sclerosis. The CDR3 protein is CASSPTGTGFHEQYF. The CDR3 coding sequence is TGTGCCAGCAGCCCTACCGGGACAGGGTTCCACGAGCAGTACTTC.